This TCR beta chain derives from a study of blood T cell repertoires in COVID-19. Study as a whole: The samples span acute and convalescent COVID-19 from the United States, Italy and Spain.

This CDR3 is 13 amino acids long. Looked up from germline, CDR1 is GTSNPN and CDR2 is SVGIG (reference sequence). V lost 3 bases and J lost 3, with 9 bases in between. In the study's own analysis: Reference gene primer amplification gave estimated nucleated cell counts. Clones were sequenced by immunoSEQ multiplex PCR, and TCRdb holds only the in-frame ones, with some missing. D and trimming come from the DNA, and the V and J calls and clone size come from that table. The data show tens of thousands of clones, 80% to 90% seen once. V usage is TRBV30 and J usage is TRBJ1-5; D might be TRBD1 (6 bases). The receptor was isolated from a human donor in a cohort sampled during active COVID-19. Sequencing was performed on peripheral blood. CDR3 sequence reads: CAWRGGINQPQHF. In DNA, the CDR3 is TGTGCCTGGAGAGGGGGTATCAATCAGCCCCAGCATTTT.